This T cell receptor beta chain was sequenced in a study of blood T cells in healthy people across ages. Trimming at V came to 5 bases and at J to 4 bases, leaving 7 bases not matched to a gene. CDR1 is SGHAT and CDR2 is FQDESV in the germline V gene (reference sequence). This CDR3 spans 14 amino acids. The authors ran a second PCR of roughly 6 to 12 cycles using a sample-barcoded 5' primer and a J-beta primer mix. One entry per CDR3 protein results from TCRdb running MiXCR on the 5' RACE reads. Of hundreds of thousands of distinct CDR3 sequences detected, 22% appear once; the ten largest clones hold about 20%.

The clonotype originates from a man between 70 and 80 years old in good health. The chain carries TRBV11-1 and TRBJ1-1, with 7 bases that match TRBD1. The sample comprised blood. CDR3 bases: TGTGCCAGCAGCCAGGACAGGATGGGCACTGAAGCTTTCTTT. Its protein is CASSQDRMGTEAFF.